Listed below are T cell receptor beta chains from one sample, sequenced in a study of T cells in Graves' hyperthyroidism and ophthalmopathy. Each CDR3 protein gets one entry after TCRdb re-called the multiplex PCR reads with MiXCR. In the table there are under 400,000 distinct CDR3 sequences, 15% to 19% of which are singletons. The specimen sequenced was blood. These TCRs come from a woman aged 18-30 years with Graves' hyperthyroidism that later progressed to Graves' ophthalmopathy. The CDR3 runs from the conserved cysteine through the conserved F or W. D genes are given only for firm matches. Expanded clones are given a class, and other clones once, few, many or no size at all.

>.|TRBV6-1|TRBJ1-6|16|.
TGTGCCAGCACCCGGGCCGGCCGGACCCTAAATTCACCCCTCCACTTT
CASTRAGRTLNSPLHF
>TRBD2|TRBV20-1|TRBJ2-2|13|many
TGCAGCCTAGCGGTCGCGAACACCGGGGAGCTGTTTTTT
CSLAVANTGELFF
>TRBD1|TRBV20-1|TRBJ1-5|15|many
TGCAGTGCTAGACATGACAGGGGGTTTAATCAGCCCCAGCATTTT
CSARHDRGFNQPQHF
>.|TRBV15|TRBJ2-1|18|.
TGTGCCACCAGCAGAGGACACTCCTACGCCAGAGCCTACAATGAGCAGTTCTTC
CATSRGHSYARAYNEQFF
>TRBD2|TRBV28|TRBJ2-7|19|many
TGTGCCAGCAGTCTTCTGCGGACGGGGGGTTTGGGGATATCCTACGAGCAGTACTTC
CASSLLRTGGLGISYEQYF
>TRBD1|TRBV6-5|TRBJ2-6|17|many
TGTGCCAGCAGTTACTTGAGGGACAGTGCTGGGGCCAACGTCCTGACTTTC
CASSYLRDSAGANVLTF
>.|TRBV28|TRBJ1-1|14|many
TGTGCCAGCAGTTTGGGGGACGGGAACACTGAAGCTTTCTTT
CASSLGDGNTEAFF
>.|TRBV9|TRBJ2-6|19|.
TGTGCCAGCAGCCCTTACCCCCCGAAGACTAGCTCTGGGGCCAACGTCCTGACTTTC
CASSPYPPKTSSGANVLTF
>TRBD1|TRBV6-5|TRBJ1-1|15|.
TGTGCCAGCAGTTACACTTTCAGTGGCAGGGGGTCAGCTTTCTTT
CASSYTFSGRGSAFF
>.|TRBV27|TRBJ1-5|18|many
TGTGCCAGCAGCCCCAGTGGGGTTCTGACTTATAGCAATCAGCCCCAGCATTTT
CASSPSGVLTYSNQPQHF
>.|TRBV27|TRBJ1-4|16|many
TGTGCCAGCAGTCCCACGTCCCATTCAACTAATGAAAAACTGTTTTTT
CASSPTSHSTNEKLFF
>.|TRBV13|TRBJ2-7|15|.
TGTGCCAGCAGCTTAGGGCCACGAAGCGGGCACGAGCAGTACTTC
CASSLGPRSGHEQYF
>TRBD1|TRBV19|TRBJ2-5|16|many
TGTGCCAGTAGTCCCCAGACAGGGCGCGCTTCAGAGACCCAGTACTTC
CASSPQTGRASETQYF
>TRBD2|TRBV7-8|TRBJ2-1|17|many
TGTGCCAGCAGCTTAGAGGGGACTAGCGGGTTCTACAATGAGCAGTTCTTC
CASSLEGTSGFYNEQFF
>.|TRBV20-1|TRBJ1-1|13|many
TGCAGTGCGAACCTGGGGGTGAACACTGAAGCTTTCTTT
CSANLGVNTEAFF
>TRBD2|TRBV6-1|TRBJ2-3|20|many
TGTGCCAGCAGTCCCGGGACTAGCGGGCCCGCATTAATGGGCACAGATACGCAGTATTTT
CASSPGTSGPALMGTDTQYF
>.|TRBV11-2|TRBJ2-3|18|many
TGTGCCAGCAGCTTAGGCCCGGCTCCACTAGAAGTGGCAGATACGCAGTATTTT
CASSLGPAPLEVADTQYF
>.|TRBV6-4|TRBJ2-1|13|few
TGTGCCAGCAGTGATCGGCCGGTCGATGAGCAGTTCTTC
CASSDRPVDEQFF
>.|TRBV24-1|TRBJ2-1|14|once
TGTGCCACCAGTGGACTGGACAGTTACAATGAGCAGTTCTTC
CATSGLDSYNEQFF
>.|TRBV6-1|TRBJ2-7|14|many
TGTGCCAGCAGTGAACGGCACACCTCCTACGAGCAGTACTTC
CASSERHTSYEQYF
>.|TRBV5-1|TRBJ2-5|16|.
TGCGCCAGCAGGCCCTATGGGAGCGTCCGAGAAGAGACCCAGTACTTC
CASRPYGSVREETQYF
>TRBD2|TRBV27|TRBJ2-1|13|.
TGTGCCAGCAGTTTCCAGCGGGGGAATGAGCAGTTCTTC
CASSFQRGNEQFF
>.|TRBV12-3/TRBV12-4|TRBJ2-3|19|many
TGTGCCAGCACCGTTGGTGAATGGGGGCCCGACCAAAACACAGATACGCAGTATTTT
CASTVGEWGPDQNTDTQYF
>.|TRBV7-9|TRBJ2-7|14|many
TGTGCCAGCAGTCCAGATCGAGCCCCCTACGAGCAGTACTTC
CASSPDRAPYEQYF
>TRBD1|TRBV5-1|TRBJ2-1|16|many
TGCGCCAGCAGCTTGATAGGACAGGGACACTACAATGAGCAGTTCTTC
CASSLIGQGHYNEQFF
>TRBD2|TRBV20-1|TRBJ2-7|12|few
TGCAGTGCCGGGACTATAAACTACGAGCAGTACTTC
CSAGTINYEQYF
>.|TRBV5-1|TRBJ2-5|14|.
TGCGCCAGCAGCTTGACGCAGCCCCAAGAGACCCAGTACTTC
CASSLTQPQETQYF
>TRBD1|TRBV19|TRBJ2-7|15|.
TGTGCCAGTAGTGCCCTCCGACAGGGGGCAGGCGAGCAGTACTTC
CASSALRQGAGEQYF
>TRBD2|TRBV7-9|TRBJ2-7|16|few
TGTGCCAGCAGCCGGTCGGGGGGTAAGACGCCCTACGAGCAGTGCTTC
CASSRSGGKTPYEQCF
>TRBD1|TRBV9|TRBJ1-1|16|.
TGTGCCAGCAGCCCAGGTAGGACAGGGTCTGGAACTGAAGCTTTCTTT
CASSPGRTGSGTEAFF
>TRBD2|TRBV6-1|TRBJ2-1|16|few
TGTGCCAGCAGTAAAAGGACTAGCGGAAGCCCCCATGAGCAGTTCTTC
CASSKRTSGSPHEQFF
>TRBD1|TRBV19|TRBJ2-7|14|.
TGTGCCAGCTCCTCGACAGGGGGAGGGCTCGAGCAGTACTTC
CASSSTGGGLEQYF
>.|TRBV10-3|TRBJ2-3|16|few
TGTGCCATCAGTGGGGGACGCTCGACTTCTACAGATACGCAGTATTTT
CAISGGRSTSTDTQYF
>.|TRBV12-3/TRBV12-4|TRBJ1-5|15|few
TGTGCCAGCAGTTTCTTGGAGGTTAGCAATCAGCCCCAGCATTTT
CASSFLEVSNQPQHF
>.|TRBV3-1|TRBJ2-7|11|many
TGTGCCAGCAGCCAATCCTACGAGCAGTACTTC
CASSQSYEQYF
>.|TRBV4-2|TRBJ1-3|13|many
TGTGCCAGCAGCCAATTCGGGGGAAACACCATATATTTT
CASSQFGGNTIYF
>.|TRBV13|TRBJ2-1|16|.
TGTGCCAGCAGCGACGGTGGAAGGGCGGTATACAATGAGCAGTTCTTC
CASSDGGRAVYNEQFF
>.|TRBV5-6|TRBJ1-5|16|.
TGTGCCAGCAGCTTTTCCGGTTATCATAGCAATCAGCCCCAGCATTTT
CASSFSGYHSNQPQHF
>TRBD2|TRBV28|TRBJ2-7|15|few
TGTGCCAGCAGTTTGAACGTCGGACTAGCTTACGAGCAGTACTTC
CASSLNVGLAYEQYF
>TRBD1|TRBV7-6|TRBJ2-1|13|few
TGTGCCAGCAGCTTAAGACAGGGCAGGGAGCAGTTCTTC
CASSLRQGREQFF
>.|TRBV20-1|TRBJ2-5|12|many
TGCAGTGCTACGGGGTACCAAGAGACCCAGTACTTC
CSATGYQETQYF
>.|TRBV27|TRBJ2-1|14|many
TGTGCCAGCAGCCAAGGGAGCTCCTACAATGAGCAGTTCTTC
CASSQGSSYNEQFF
>.|TRBV2|TRBJ1-1|15|.
TGTGCCAGCAGTGAAGAAGGGGGGGCGAACACTGAAGCTTTCTTT
CASSEEGGANTEAFF
>.|TRBV12-3/TRBV12-4|TRBJ1-1|15|many
TGTGCCAGCAGTCCTCAGGGACGGAAGAACACTGAAGCTTTCTTT
CASSPQGRKNTEAFF
>.|TRBV27|TRBJ2-3|15|few
TGTGCCAGCAGTTTATGGCCCCTTAGCACAGATACGCAGTATTTT
CASSLWPLSTDTQYF
>.|TRBV3-1|TRBJ2-7|12|many
TGTGCCAGCAGCCAAAGGGTGGGGGAGCAGTACTTC
CASSQRVGEQYF
>.|TRBV6-1|TRBJ1-1|14|many
TGTGCCAGCAGCCCGGGGGGGCCGGGCACTGAAGCTTTCTTT
CASSPGGPGTEAFF
>.|TRBV6-2/TRBV6-3|TRBJ1-2|13|many
TGTGCCAGCAGCCGCGACCCCAAGGAAGGCTACACCTTC
CASSRDPKEGYTF
>TRBD2|TRBV12-3/TRBV12-4|TRBJ2-1|16|many
TGTGCCAGCAGTTTTCCCGGGACTAGCGGGACCGATGAGCAGTTCTTC
CASSFPGTSGTDEQFF
>.|TRBV20-1|TRBJ2-1|16|.
TGCAGTGCTAGAGATAGCATCTTTTACCCCTACAATGAGCAGTTCTTC
CSARDSIFYPYNEQFF
>TRBD1|TRBV5-1|TRBJ1-4|15|.
TGTGCCAGCAGCAACACAGGGGCAACTAATGAAAAACTGTTTTTT
CASSNTGATNEKLFF
>.|TRBV3-1|TRBJ1-2|12|few
TGTGCCAGCAGCCAAGATAAAAGTGGCTACACCTTC
CASSQDKSGYTF
>.|TRBV12-3/TRBV12-4|TRBJ2-1|15|many
TGTGCCAGCACCTCGACGGGGGAAAAGTACAATGAGCAGTTCTTC
CASTSTGEKYNEQFF
>TRBD1|TRBV18|TRBJ1-2|13|.
TGTGCCAGCTCACCGGGGACAGGCGAGGGCTACACCTTC
CASSPGTGEGYTF
>TRBD1|TRBV19|TRBJ1-5|13|.
TGTGCCAGTACAGGACAGGGCAAACAGCCCCAGCATTTT
CASTGQGKQPQHF
>.|TRBV25-1|TRBJ2-3|12|.
TGTGCCAGCAGTGACAGGGTTGATACGCAGTATTTT
CASSDRVDTQYF